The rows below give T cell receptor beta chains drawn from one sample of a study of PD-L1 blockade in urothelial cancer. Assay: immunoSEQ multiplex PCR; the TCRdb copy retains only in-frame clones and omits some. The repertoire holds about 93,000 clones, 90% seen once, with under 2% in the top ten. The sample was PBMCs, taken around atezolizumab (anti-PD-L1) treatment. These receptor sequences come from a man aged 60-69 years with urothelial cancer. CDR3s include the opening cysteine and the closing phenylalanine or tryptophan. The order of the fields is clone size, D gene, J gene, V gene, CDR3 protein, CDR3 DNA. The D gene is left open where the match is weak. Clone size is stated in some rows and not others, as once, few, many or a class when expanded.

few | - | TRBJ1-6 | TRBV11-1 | CASRPGQRNSPLHF | TGTGCCAGCAGACCCGGACAGAGGAATTCACCCCTCCACTTT
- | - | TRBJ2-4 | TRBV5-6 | CASSRQRRGGNIQYF | TGTGCCAGCAGCCGTCAGAGAAGGGGTGGAAACATTCAGTACTTC
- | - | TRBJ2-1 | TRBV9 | CASSVDGDSSYNEQFF | TGTGCCAGCAGCGTGGACGGGGATAGCTCCTACAATGAGCAGTTCTTC
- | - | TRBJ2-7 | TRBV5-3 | CARSFEPAGAPTYEQYF | TGTGCCAGAAGCTTCGAACCGGCGGGGGCACCAACCTACGAGCAGTACTTC
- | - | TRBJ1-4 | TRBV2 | CASSDLGQLLRNNEKLFF | TGTGCCAGCAGTGATCTAGGACAATTACTAAGGAACAATGAAAAACTGTTTTTT
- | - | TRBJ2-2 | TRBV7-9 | CASSLVKNTGELFF | TGTGCCAGCAGCTTAGTTAAGAACACCGGGGAGCTGTTTTTT
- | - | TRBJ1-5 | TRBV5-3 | CARSTTGGPQHF | TGTGCCAGAAGCACCACCGGCGGGCCCCAGCATTTT
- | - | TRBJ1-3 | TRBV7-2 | CASSGAAGNTIYF | TGTGCCAGCTCTGGCGCGGCCGGAAACACCATATATTTT
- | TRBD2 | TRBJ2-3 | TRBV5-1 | CASSLGAGGPEDTQYF | TGCGCCAGCAGCTTAGGAGCGGGGGGGCCTGAAGATACGCAGTATTTT
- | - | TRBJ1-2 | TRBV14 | CASSQVAGANYGYTF | TGTGCCAGCAGCCAAGTCGCCGGAGCTAACTATGGCTACACCTTC
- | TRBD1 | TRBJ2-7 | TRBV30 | CAWSSEQGPYEQYF | TGTGCCTGGAGTAGTGAACAGGGGCCCTACGAGCAGTACTTC
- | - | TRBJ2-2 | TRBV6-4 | CASRQTRLGELFF | TGTGCCAGCAGACAAACCAGGCTGGGGGAGCTGTTTTTT
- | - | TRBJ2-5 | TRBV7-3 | CASSFSGQETQYF | TGTGCCAGCAGCTTTAGCGGACAAGAGACCCAGTACTTC
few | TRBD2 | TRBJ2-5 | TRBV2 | CASKELADQETQYF | TGTGCCAGCAAGGAACTAGCGGACCAAGAGACCCAGTACTTC
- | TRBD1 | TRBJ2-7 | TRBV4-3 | CASSQVGRGLGEQYF | TGCGCCAGCAGCCAAGTAGGCAGGGGGCTCGGAGAGCAGTACTTC
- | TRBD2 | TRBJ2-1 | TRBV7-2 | CASSLRTSGRGEQFF | TGTGCCAGCAGCCTCCGGACTAGCGGGAGGGGTGAGCAGTTCTTC
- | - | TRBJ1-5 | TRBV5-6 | CASSLLAAGNQPQHF | TGTGCCAGCAGCTTGTTGGCGGCCGGCAATCAGCCCCAGCATTTT
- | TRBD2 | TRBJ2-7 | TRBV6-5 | CASSPSSGPYEQYF | TGTGCCAGCAGCCCCTCTAGCGGACCCTACGAGCAGTACTTC
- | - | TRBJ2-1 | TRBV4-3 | CASSQVRGNEQFF | TGCGCCAGCAGCCAAGTTCGCGGCAATGAGCAGTTCTTC
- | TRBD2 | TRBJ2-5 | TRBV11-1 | CASSPGSGRGEGETQYF | TGTGCCAGCAGCCCCGGTAGCGGGAGAGGGGAAGGTGAGACCCAGTACTTC
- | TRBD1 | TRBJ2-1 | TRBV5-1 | CASSLGQGSYNEQFF | TGCGCCAGCAGCTTAGGACAGGGCTCCTACAATGAGCAGTTCTTC
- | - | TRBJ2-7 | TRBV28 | CASSFTLSYEQYF | TGTGCCAGCAGTTTTACCCTATCCTACGAGCAGTACTTC
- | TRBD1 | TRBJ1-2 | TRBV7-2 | CASSPLGDRGYTF | TGTGCCAGCAGCCCATTAGGGGACAGAGGCTACACCTTC
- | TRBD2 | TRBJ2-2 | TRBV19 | CASSTGLANTGELFF | TGTGCCAGTAGTACGGGACTAGCTAACACCGGGGAGCTGTTTTTT
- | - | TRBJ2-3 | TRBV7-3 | CASSPPGTDTQYF | TGTGCCAGCAGCCCCCCTGGCACAGATACGCAGTATTTT
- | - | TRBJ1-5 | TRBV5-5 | CASSWGGNTNQPQHF | TGTGCCAGCAGCTGGGGAGGAAACACCAATCAGCCCCAGCATTTT
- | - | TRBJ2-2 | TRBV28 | CASSLTGGELFF | TGTGCCAGCAGTTTAACGGGTGGGGAGCTGTTTTTT
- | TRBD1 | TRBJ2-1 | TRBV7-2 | CASSSRQGVEGEQFF | TGTGCCAGCAGCTCCCGACAGGGGGTTGAGGGTGAGCAGTTCTTC